Following are 24 T cell receptor beta chains from one sample sequenced in a study of T cells in Graves' hyperthyroidism and ophthalmopathy. TCR beta CDR3 regions were amplified from RNA transcripts. HTBI primers were the set used in a first-round RT-PCR of the TCR CDR3. Each CDR3 protein is one row after TCRdb ran MiXCR on the multiplex PCR reads. This table holds more than 300,000 distinct CDR3 sequences, 15% to 20% found once. Sample: blood. The source of these receptors is a man between 18 and 29 years old with Graves' ophthalmopathy.

This clonotype was counted at least ten times. V and J are TRBV12-3 or TRBV12-4 and TRBJ2-1; 11 bases line up with TRBD2. The CDR3 is made up of 15 amino acids. Trimming at V came to 6 bases and at J to 6 bases, leaving 7 bases not matched to a gene. The CDR3 region has the DNA TGTGCCAGCAGCCGACTAGCGGGGCCCTTCAATGAGCAGTTCTTC. Encoded protein: CASSRLAGPFNEQFF.

This clonotype showed up just a few times. The chain uses TRBV10-3 and TRBJ1-1; D unclear. The V gene lost 5 bases and the J gene lost 1 base, with 14 bases spanning the gap. CDR1 and CDR2 (germline): ENHRY, SYGVKD. The CDR3 extends over 15 amino acids. CDR3 sequence reads: CAISIREGGNTEAFF. As DNA, the CDR3 is TGTGCCATCAGTATTCGAGAGGGCGGGAACACTGAAGCTTTCTTT.

This clonotype was seen repeatedly, ten times or more. This chain uses TRBV15 with TRBJ1-4; D gene uncertain. Germline lookup yields CDR1 LNHNV and CDR2 YYDKDF (reference sequence). V dropped 1 base and J dropped 0 bases, with 9 bases sitting between them. This CDR3 is built from 16 residues. The chain's CDR3 is CATSRGFGTTNEKLFF. The CDR3 nucleotides read TGTGCCACCAGCAGAGGGTTCGGAACAACTAATGAAAAACTGTTTTTT.

The V call is TRBV20-1, the J call TRBJ2-2; D ambiguous. V gave up 6 bases and J gave up 7 bases, with 15 bases separating them. Germline V gives CDR1 DFQATT, CDR2 SNEGSKA (reference sequence). The CDR3 covers 13 residues. Here the CDR3 DNA reads TGCAGTGCCTCCGACGCCGGATTCGGGGAGCTGTTTTTT. It specifies CSASDAGFGELFF.

This clonotype has at least ten counts. A much larger clone is a single base away; this may be a read error. V and J are TRBV27 and TRBJ1-1; TRBD1 might be the D (5 bases). The V end lost 3 bases, the J end lost 3 bases, and 8 bases lay between the germline ends. There are 13 residues in the CDR3. Germline values: CDR1 MNHEY, CDR2 SMNVEV (reference sequence). The CDR3 DNA reads TGTGCCAGCAGTTTCGGGGCGTACACTGAAGCTTTCTTT. It codes for CASSFGAYTEAFF.

The chain uses TRBV19 and TRBJ2-1; 10 nucleotides line up with TRBD2. Germline V gene sequence: CDR1 LNHDA, CDR2 SQIVND (reference sequence). The CDR3 spans 17 residues. Trimming took 2 bases from V and 3 from J; bases not matched to a gene: 7. CDR3 nucleotides: TGTGCCAGTAGTATACTCCTAGCGGGGGCTCTCTACAATGAGCAGTTCTTC. It codes for CASSILLAGALYNEQFF.

Ten or more counts support this clonotype. This rearrangement joins TRBV10-3 to TRBJ1-1; the D is unclear. The CDR3 sequence is 14 residues long. Germline CDR1 and CDR2: ENHRY and SYGVKD. Trimming removed 8 bases from V and 3 bases from J, with 16 bases in between. CDR3 loop: CAIQGGVGHTEAFF. In DNA, the CDR3 is TGTGCCATCCAAGGAGGAGTAGGTCACACTGAAGCTTTCTTT.

This chain connects TRBV6-6 to TRBJ1-1; no definite D call. CDR3 size: 17 residues. Germline-derived CDR1 and CDR2 are MNHNY and SVGAGI (reference sequence). Trimming left V 2 bases short and J 5 bases short, with 21 bases between. This CDR3 is CASSYPLKGERSTEAFF. CDR3 nucleotide sequence: TGTGCCAGCAGTTACCCCCTAAAAGGAGAGAGGAGTACTGAAGCTTTCTTT.

This clonotype was seen at least ten times. The CDR3 nucleotides read TGTGCCAGCAGGCTGGACCAAGTCCTTAGAGATACGCAGTATTTT. Encoded protein: CASRLDQVLRDTQYF. The chain is built from TRBV2 and TRBJ2-3; D is unclear. The germline CDR1 and CDR2 sequences are SNHLY and FYNNEI. This CDR3 spans 15 amino acids. Trimming took off 6 bases at V and 5 bases at J, with 18 bases between the two ends.

V and J are TRBV10-3 and TRBJ2-7; 8 nucleotides agree with TRBD1. CDR1 is ENHRY, CDR2 SYGVKD, per germline. The CDR3 loop spans 14 amino acids. Germline trimming cut 5 bases from V and 2 bases from J; bases unmatched to any gene: 5. The DNA for the CDR3 is TGTGCCATCAGTACGGGACAGGTGGCCTACGAGCAGTACTTC. Translated: CAISTGQVAYEQYF.

As to this clonotype: A read error may explain this, as a much larger clone is one base away. The genes are TRBV13 and TRBJ2-7, with 7 nucleotides matching TRBD1. This CDR3 is built from 14 residues. Germline CDR1 is PRHDT and CDR2 is FYEKMQ (reference sequence). CDR3 DNA: TGTACCAGCAGCACCCGGGACAGTTCCTACGAGCAGTACTTC. It codes for CTSSTRDSSYEQYF.

This clonotype appeared a few times. CDR3 sequence: CASSQEVSADTQYF. The DNA for the CDR3 is TGTGCCAGCAGCCAAGAGGTATCGGCAGATACGCAGTATTTT. The V and J genes are TRBV4-2 and TRBJ2-3; D not resolved. This CDR3 has 14 amino acids. The germline V gene encodes CDR1 LGHNA and CDR2 YNFKEQ. Between the trimmed V and J ends, which lost 0 bases and 4 bases, there was a span of 8 bases.

This clonotype was counted between two and nine times. J is TRBJ1-3 and V is TRBV9; 8 bases match TRBD1. The germline gives CDR1 SGDLS, CDR2 YYNGEE. V dropped 7 bases and J dropped 0; count of bases not matched to a gene: 3. The CDR3 extends over 14 amino acids. Here the CDR3 reads CASDRGISGNTIYF. The CDR3 nucleotides are TGTGCCAGCGACAGGGGCATCTCTGGAAACACCATATATTTT.

This clonotype occurred a few times. The chain links TRBV12-3 or TRBV12-4 to TRBJ2-5; 11 bases agree with TRBD2. The length of the CDR3 is 17 residues. V trimming: 3 bases; J trimming: 0 bases; junction bases outside the gene matches: 6. The CDR3 sequence is CASSFSGGALNQETQYF. CDR3 nucleotides: TGTGCCAGCAGTTTTAGCGGGGGGGCCTTGAACCAAGAGACCCAGTACTTC.

There are many counts of this clonotype. The chain is built from TRBV5-1 and TRBJ2-7; perhaps TRBD2 as D (5 bases). The germline CDR1 and CDR2 sequences are SGHRS and YFSETQ. The V end was cut by 2 bases, the J end by 0 bases, with 9 bases between. The CDR3 spans 14 residues. The CDR3 loop reads CASSFTSSSYEQYF. CDR3 DNA sequence: TGCGCCAGCAGCTTCACTAGTAGCTCCTACGAGCAGTACTTC. Full variable domain (outside the CDR3, taken from reference TRBV5-1 and TRBJ2-7): KAGVTQTPRYLIKTRGQQVTLSCSPISGHRSVSWYQQTPGQGLQFLFEYFSETQRNKGNFPGRFSGRQFSNSRSEMNVSTLELGDSALYLCASSFTSSSYEQYFGPGTRLTVT.

The chain's CDR3 is CASSHRDAYGYTF. CDR3 in DNA: TGTGCCAGCAGCCACCGGGACGCCTATGGCTACACCTTC. V is TRBV6-2 or TRBV6-3 and J is TRBJ1-2; weak D call: TRBD1 (5 bases). CDR3 length: 13 residues. Trimming stripped 6 bases from V and 4 bases from J, with 12 bases between. CDR1 and CDR2 from the germline V gene are MNHEY and SVGEGT.

This clonotype was seen many times. This rearrangement joins TRBV7-9 to TRBJ1-2, with unresolved D. In germline, CDR1 is SEHNR, CDR2 FQNEAQ (reference sequence). V was pared by 5 bases and J by 7 bases, with 14 bases between. This CDR3 contains 13 residues. This CDR3 is CASSQRGIGGYTF. The CDR3 DNA follows: TGTGCCAGCAGCCAACGGGGAATCGGTGGCTACACCTTC.

This clonotype was found many times. The rearrangement uses TRBV12-3 or TRBV12-4 and TRBJ1-2; unclear D gene. The CDR3 is made up of 11 amino acids. V lost 6 bases, J lost 4 bases, and 6 bases lay in between. The CDR3 sequence is CASSPGYGYTF. The CDR3 DNA reads as TGTGCCAGCAGCCCCGGCTATGGCTACACCTTC.

This clonotype was counted many times. CDR3 nucleotide sequence: TGCGCCAGCAGCTTTTTGGGAGTAGCAGCCGGGAACACTGAAGCTTTCTTT. This sequence encodes CASSFLGVAAGNTEAFF. The chain has TRBV5-1 and TRBJ1-1; D is ambiguous. Deletions cut 2 bases from V and 1 base from J, with 18 bases between. This CDR3 region has 17 residues. Germline V lookup: CDR1 SGHRS, CDR2 YFSETQ.

This clonotype has at least ten counts. This chain uses TRBV11-1 with TRBJ1-2; D not certain. The V gene lost 4 bases and the J gene lost 3 bases, with 3 bases spanning the gap. This CDR3 is 11 amino acids long. CDR1 is SGHAT, CDR2 FQDESV, per germline (reference sequence). The CDR3 DNA sequence: TGTGCCAGCAGCTCACACTATGGCTACACCTTC. Its protein is CASSSHYGYTF.

This clonotype was observed at least ten times. The chain links TRBV28 to TRBJ2-3, with unresolved D. The CDR3 totals 15 residues. The germline gives CDR1 MDHEN, CDR2 SYDVKM. Between the trimmed V and J ends, which lost 4 bases and 2 bases, there was a span of 13 bases. The CDR3 DNA reads as TGTGCCAGCAGTTCCCCCCCACAGCACACAGATACGCAGTATTTT. This gives the protein CASSSPPQHTDTQYF.

This clonotype showed up just a few times. This chain connects TRBV19 to TRBJ2-7, with 8 bases fitting TRBD2. Germline V gives CDR1 LNHDA, CDR2 SQIVND (reference sequence). V was pared by 6 bases and J by 6 bases, with 4 bases of the junction left unmatched. There are 12 residues in the CDR3. The CDR3 sequence is CASRAGVSEQYF. CDR3 nucleotide sequence: TGTGCCAGTAGAGCGGGGGTCTCCGAGCAGTACTTC. Full variable domain (outside the CDR3, taken from reference TRBV19 and TRBJ2-7): DGGITQSPKYLFRKEGQNVTLSCEQNLNHDAMYWYRQDPGQGLRLIYYSQIVNDFQKGDIAEGYSVSREKKESFPLTVTSAQKNPTAFYLCASRAGVSEQYFGPGTRLTVT.

In this sample, this clonotype turned up many times. CDR3 sequence reads: CASSQLDTDTQYF. CDR3 nucleotides: TGTGCCAGCAGCCAATTGGACACAGATACGCAGTATTTT. This chain joins TRBV3-1 and TRBJ2-3; D is uncertain. The CDR3 contains 13 residues. The V and J ends lost 2 bases and 2 bases respectively, with 5 bases between them. The germline gives CDR1 LGHDT, CDR2 YNNKEL (reference sequence).

This clonotype was detected a few times. The rearrangement links TRBV20-1 to TRBJ2-2; 8 bases match TRBD2. V was clipped by 5 bases and J by 6 bases; unmatched bases: 11. The CDR3 covers 15 residues. Germline assignment: CDR1 DFQATT and CDR2 SNEGSKA (reference sequence). The CDR3 nucleotides are TGCAGTGCTTCCCGGGCAGCGGGGGTCCCCGGGGAGCTGTTTTTT. This translates into CSASRAAGVPGELFF.